Listed below are T cell receptor beta chains from one sample, sequenced in a study of naive and memory T cell subsets. MiXCR, run by TCRdb on the 5' RACE reads, gives a single entry per CDR3 protein. The sample has over 45,000 distinct CDR3 sequences, 7.6% seen once. The receptor source for this set is a female donor in good health. The CDR3 runs from the conserved cysteine through the conserved F or W. Fields, in order: clone size, J gene, D gene, V gene, CDR3 protein, CDR3 DNA. D genes are given only for firm matches. Clone size appears in some rows only: once, few, many, or a class for an expanded clone.

size: many
J: TRBJ1-1
D: TRBD1
V: TRBV5-1
CDR3: CASSQDRDLNTEAFF
DNA: TGCGCCAGCAGCCAAGACAGGGATTTGAACACTGAAGCTTTCTTT

size: few
J: TRBJ2-3
D: TRBD2
V: TRBV4-3
CDR3: CASSQEWLADTDTQYF
DNA: TGCGCCAGCAGCCAAGAGTGGCTAGCGGACACAGATACGCAGTATTTT

size: few
J: TRBJ1-2
D: .
V: TRBV7-9
CDR3: CASSLARASYGYTF
DNA: TGTGCCAGCAGCTTAGCGAGGGCGTCCTATGGCTACACCTTC

size: .
J: TRBJ2-5
D: .
V: TRBV14
CDR3: CASSQLQTPQETQYF
DNA: TGTGCCAGCAGCCAATTGCAGACCCCCCAAGAGACCCAGTACTTC

size: .
J: TRBJ1-5
D: TRBD1
V: TRBV6-6
CDR3: CASRPGQGNQPQHF
DNA: TGTGCCAGCAGGCCGGGACAGGGGAATCAGCCCCAGCATTTT

size: .
J: TRBJ2-5
D: .
V: TRBV20-1
CDR3: CSATSARYQETQYF
DNA: TGCAGTGCTACAAGCGCCCGGTACCAAGAGACCCAGTACTTC

size: .
J: TRBJ2-7
D: TRBD1
V: TRBV12-3/TRBV12-4
CDR3: CASSPGQGLEQYF
DNA: TGTGCCAGCAGCCCCGGACAGGGACTCGAGCAGTACTTC

size: many
J: TRBJ2-4
D: .
V: TRBV6-5
CDR3: CASRAGAKNIQYF
DNA: TGTGCCAGCAGGGCAGGAGCCAAAAACATTCAGTACTTC

size: .
J: TRBJ2-3
D: .
V: TRBV27
CDR3: CASSYLGLQYF
DNA: TGTGCCAGCAGTTATCTAGGCCTGCAGTATTTT

size: few
J: TRBJ2-6
D: .
V: TRBV5-4
CDR3: CASSLDVSANVLTF
DNA: TGTGCCAGCAGCTTGGATGTTTCGGCCAACGTCCTGACTTTC

size: .
J: TRBJ2-3
D: .
V: TRBV2
CDR3: CASSLTAWGTDTQYF
DNA: TGTGCCAGCAGTTTGACAGCGTGGGGCACAGATACGCAGTATTTT

size: .
J: TRBJ2-5
D: .
V: TRBV2
CDR3: CASEGNRAETQYF
DNA: TGTGCCAGCGAGGGGAATCGAGCAGAGACCCAGTACTTC

size: .
J: TRBJ1-2
D: TRBD1
V: TRBV6-2/TRBV6-3
CDR3: CASSPGQLYGDTF
DNA: TGTGCCAGCAGCCCGGGACAGCTCTATGGCGACACCTTC

size: many
J: TRBJ1-2
D: TRBD1
V: TRBV11-2
CDR3: CASSIQPGQGPLYGYTF
DNA: TGTGCCAGCAGCATTCAACCGGGACAGGGACCCCTCTATGGCTACACCTTC

size: few
J: TRBJ2-3
D: .
V: TRBV11-3
CDR3: CASSLGTPPDTQYF
DNA: TGTGCCAGCAGCTTGGGGACTCCCCCAGATACGCAGTATTTT

size: many
J: TRBJ2-2
D: TRBD1
V: TRBV4-2
CDR3: CASSHESTGAYFTGELFF
DNA: TGTGCCAGCAGCCACGAATCTACAGGGGCCTATTTCACCGGGGAGCTGTTTTTT

size: many
J: TRBJ2-7
D: .
V: TRBV12-3/TRBV12-4
CDR3: CASSIPGSLREQYF
DNA: TGTGCCAGCAGTATACCGGGATCCCTTAGGGAGCAGTACTTC

size: few
J: TRBJ2-6
D: .
V: TRBV29-1
CDR3: CSVEDQNSGANVLTF
DNA: TGCAGCGTTGAAGATCAGAACTCTGGGGCCAACGTCCTGACTTTC

size: many
J: TRBJ2-5
D: TRBD2
V: TRBV13
CDR3: CASDFGGEGTQYF
DNA: TGTGCCAGCGACTTCGGCGGGGAGGGGACCCAGTACTTC

size: .
J: TRBJ2-3
D: TRBD2
V: TRBV7-6
CDR3: CASSAPSSGLTDTQYF
DNA: TGTGCCAGCAGCGCACCCAGTAGCGGGCTTACAGATACGCAGTATTTT

size: few
J: TRBJ2-2
D: .
V: TRBV7-8
CDR3: CASSRSAGGPTGELFF
DNA: TGTGCCAGCAGCCGAAGCGCAGGGGGGCCCACCGGGGAGCTGTTTTTT

size: many
J: TRBJ1-3
D: .
V: TRBV20-1
CDR3: CSAPSVRGGNTIYF
DNA: TGCAGTGCTCCCTCTGTTCGAGGGGGAAACACCATATATTTT

size: few
J: TRBJ2-7
D: TRBD2
V: TRBV7-2
CDR3: CASSQRSGTSSYEQYF
DNA: TGTGCCAGCAGCCAAAGGAGCGGGACGAGCTCCTACGAGCAGTACTTC

size: many
J: TRBJ1-1
D: TRBD1
V: TRBV18
CDR3: CASSPNTGDTEAFF
DNA: TGTGCCAGCTCACCGAATACAGGGGACACTGAAGCTTTCTTT

size: .
J: TRBJ2-5
D: .
V: TRBV5-1
CDR3: CASVRYSGDETQYF
DNA: TGCGCCAGCGTTCGCTACTCGGGGGATGAGACCCAGTACTTC

size: few
J: TRBJ1-2
D: TRBD1
V: TRBV11-2
CDR3: CASSLAGTGGNYGYTF
DNA: TGTGCCAGCAGCTTAGCTGGGACAGGGGGCAACTATGGCTACACCTTC

size: many
J: TRBJ2-2
D: TRBD1
V: TRBV9
CDR3: CASSVNPAVRDREKTGELFF
DNA: TGTGCCAGCAGCGTAAACCCCGCCGTCCGAGACAGGGAGAAGACCGGGGAGCTGTTTTTT

size: .
J: TRBJ2-3
D: .
V: TRBV6-5
CDR3: CASSYEKGRTQYF
DNA: TGTGCCAGCAGTTACGAGAAAGGGAGGACGCAGTATTTT

size: .
J: TRBJ1-6
D: TRBD1
V: TRBV20-1
CDR3: CSAGPPSGTGYPYFSYNSPLHF
DNA: TGCAGTGCTGGTCCCCCCTCCGGGACAGGGTATCCTTATTTTTCCTATAATTCACCCCTCCACTTT

size: many
J: TRBJ1-6
D: .
V: TRBV7-2
CDR3: CASSSTPAISPLHF
DNA: TGTGCCAGCAGCTCCACCCCGGCGATTTCACCCCTCCACTTT

size: .
J: TRBJ1-1
D: .
V: TRBV9
CDR3: CASSVVPSQREDTEAFF
DNA: TGTGCCAGCAGCGTAGTACCGTCCCAAAGGGAGGACACTGAAGCTTTCTTT

size: few
J: TRBJ1-2
D: .
V: TRBV20-1
CDR3: CSAREGAYGYTF
DNA: TGCAGTGCTAGGGAAGGGGCCTATGGCTACACCTTC

size: .
J: TRBJ2-2
D: TRBD1
V: TRBV4-3
CDR3: CASSPRQGAEAGELFF
DNA: TGCGCCAGCAGCCCCCGACAGGGGGCGGAGGCCGGGGAGCTGTTTTTT

size: .
J: TRBJ2-4
D: .
V: TRBV19
CDR3: CASRADGTRNIQYF
DNA: TGTGCCAGTAGGGCGGACGGAACTAGAAACATTCAGTACTTC

size: few
J: TRBJ1-5
D: .
V: TRBV28
CDR3: CASEGISNQPQHF
DNA: TGTGCCAGCGAGGGGATCAGCAATCAGCCCCAGCATTTT

size: few
J: TRBJ1-6
D: .
V: TRBV5-1
CDR3: CASSLFGDSNSPLHF
DNA: TGCGCCAGCAGCTTGTTTGGGGATTCGAATTCACCCCTCCACTTT

size: .
J: TRBJ2-7
D: .
V: TRBV14
CDR3: CASRGSGEFNSEQYF
DNA: TGTGCCAGCAGGGGTTCAGGAGAATTCAATAGCGAGCAGTACTTC

size: .
J: TRBJ2-7
D: .
V: TRBV10-3
CDR3: CAISERDLSEQYF
DNA: TGTGCCATCAGTGAGAGGGACCTCTCGGAGCAGTACTTC

size: .
J: TRBJ2-5
D: .
V: TRBV5-1
CDR3: CASRRGTREETQYF
DNA: TGCGCCAGTCGGCGGGGAACTCGAGAAGAGACCCAGTACTTC

size: .
J: TRBJ2-7
D: TRBD1
V: TRBV10-3
CDR3: CAISGGQTVQYF
DNA: TGTGCCATCAGTGGGGGACAGACGGTGCAGTACTTC

size: .
J: TRBJ2-7
D: TRBD2
V: TRBV20-1
CDR3: CSAGGLAGGYEQYF
DNA: TGCAGTGCAGGGGGACTAGCGGGGGGCTACGAGCAGTACTTC

size: .
J: TRBJ1-1
D: .
V: TRBV20-1
CDR3: CSAREGGGTEAFF
DNA: TGCAGTGCTAGAGAAGGCGGCGGCACTGAAGCTTTCTTT

size: few
J: TRBJ2-1
D: .
V: TRBV25-1
CDR3: CASSGGGMTRFYNEQFF
DNA: TGTGCCAGCAGTGGGGGCGGGATGACTCGCTTCTACAATGAGCAGTTCTTC

size: many
J: TRBJ1-5
D: .
V: TRBV6-2/TRBV6-3
CDR3: CASSKRTVGPQSNQPQHF
DNA: TGTGCCAGCAGTAAGCGAACCGTGGGCCCGCAGAGCAATCAGCCCCAGCATTTT

size: few
J: TRBJ1-2
D: .
V: TRBV2
CDR3: CATSADRTNYGYTF
DNA: TGTGCCACCTCCGCTGACAGGACCAACTATGGCTACACCTTC

size: many
J: TRBJ2-1
D: TRBD2
V: TRBV5-1
CDR3: CASSVQKAGEQFF
DNA: TGCGCCAGCAGCGTACAAAAAGCGGGGGAGCAGTTCTTC

size: many
J: TRBJ1-1
D: TRBD1
V: TRBV20-1
CDR3: CSAIDRGVEAFF
DNA: TGCAGTGCTATCGACAGGGGGGTTGAAGCTTTCTTT

size: few
J: TRBJ2-1
D: TRBD2
V: TRBV4-3
CDR3: CASSLQRGGSGEQFF
DNA: TGCGCCAGCAGCCTCCAGCGGGGGGGCTCAGGTGAGCAGTTCTTC

size: few
J: TRBJ2-1
D: .
V: TRBV6-1
CDR3: CASTSYGQFF
DNA: TGTGCCAGCACCAGTTATGGGCAGTTCTTC

size: many
J: TRBJ1-2
D: .
V: TRBV7-9
CDR3: CASSLGQRYGYTF
DNA: TGTGCCAGCAGCTTAGGACAGCGCTATGGCTACACCTTC

size: .
J: TRBJ1-2
D: TRBD1
V: TRBV2
CDR3: CASRTQGANYGYTF
DNA: TGTGCCAGCAGGACCCAGGGGGCGAACTATGGCTACACCTTC

size: .
J: TRBJ2-7
D: .
V: TRBV20-1
CDR3: CSARDPQGGLTYEQYF
DNA: TGCAGTGCTAGAGACCCACAGGGCGGCCTGACCTACGAGCAGTACTTC

size: many
J: TRBJ1-5
D: .
V: TRBV19
CDR3: CASSIVRGSPHF
DNA: TGTGCCAGTAGTATAGTCCGGGGATCCCCGCATTTT

size: few
J: TRBJ2-7
D: .
V: TRBV5-6
CDR3: CASSLGAGVYEQYF
DNA: TGTGCCAGCAGCTTGGGGGCAGGGGTGTACGAGCAGTACTTC

size: many
J: TRBJ1-5
D: .
V: TRBV6-1
CDR3: CASISGAGQPQHF
DNA: TGTGCCAGCATTTCAGGCGCCGGTCAGCCCCAGCATTTT

size: .
J: TRBJ2-3
D: .
V: TRBV5-1
CDR3: CASTFHGGEGDTQYF
DNA: TGCGCCAGCACCTTCCACGGGGGCGAAGGAGATACGCAGTATTTT